These 26 T cell receptor beta chains were sequenced from one sample in a study of blood T cell repertoires in COVID-19. The data were produced by immunoSEQ multiplex PCR, yet TCRdb's version contains in-frame clones alone and is incomplete. Altogether some 88,000 clones are present, less than 90% being singletons, with the ten largest covering less than 9.5%. The sequencing sample was made of peripheral blood. The source is a man in his sixties with acute or convalescent COVID-19.

V and J are TRBV5-1 and TRBJ2-1; 15 bases align to TRBD2. There are 16 residues in the CDR3. CDR1 is SGHRS and CDR2 is YFSETQ in the germline V gene. J lost 7 bases, V lost 4 bases, and 6 bases had no gene match. The CDR3 reads CASSGGLAGGPNEQFF. CDR3 in DNA: TGCGCCAGCAGCGGGGGACTAGCGGGAGGTCCGAATGAGCAGTTCTTC.

This clone has just a few counts. V gene TRBV10-3 combines with J gene TRBJ2-1, with 10 positions matching TRBD2. CDR3 length equals 15 residues. Looked up from germline, CDR1 is ENHRY and CDR2 is SYGVKD. Trimming at V came to 6 bases and at J to 3 bases, leaving 5 bases not matched to a gene. The CDR3 DNA is TGTGCCATCAGGCGGACTAGCGGTAACTACAATGAGCAGTTCTTC. Its translation: CAIRRTSGNYNEQFF.

This chain links TRBV6-4 with TRBJ1-1; a possible D gene is TRBD1 (5 bases). CDR3 length: 13 amino acids. Germline V gene data show CDR1 as MRHNA and CDR2 as SNTAGT. V dropped 7 bases and J dropped 4 bases, with 13 bases sitting between them. The DNA for the CDR3 is TGTGCCAGCAAGCCGGGGGGTGGCACTGAAGCTTTCTTT. Amino acid sequence: CASKPGGGTEAFF.

The V and J genes are TRBV7-7 and TRBJ2-1, with 14 bases that match TRBD2. The CDR3 extends over 15 amino acids. In germline, CDR1 is SSHAT, CDR2 FNYEAQ (reference sequence). V gave up 5 bases and J gave up 8 bases; unmatched junction bases: 5. CDR3 amino acids: CASSATSGRGHEQFF. In DNA form, the CDR3 reads TGTGCCAGCAGCGCGACTAGCGGGAGGGGCCATGAGCAGTTCTTC. Looking up the rest from reference TRBV7-7 and TRBJ2-1 gives the full variable domain: GAGVSQSPRYKVTKRGQDVTLRCDPISSHATLYWYQQALGQGPEFLTYFNYEAQPDKSGLPSDRFSAERPEGSISTLTIQRTEQRDSAMYRCASSATSGRGHEQFFGPGTRLTVL.

The V and J genes are TRBV5-4 and TRBJ2-7, with TRBD1 identical over 7 bases. Germline values: CDR1 SGHNT, CDR2 YYREEE (reference sequence). There are 12 residues in the CDR3. V gave up 4 bases and J gave up 7 bases; unmatched junction bases: 5. CDR3 amino acids: CASSPGTAEQYF. The DNA of the CDR3 is TGTGCCAGCAGCCCCGGGACAGCAGAGCAGTACTTC.

The genes are TRBV6-5 and TRBJ1-5, with 11 positions matching TRBD1. The ends lost 6 bases at V and 4 bases at J; junction bases unmatched: 5. Germline lookup yields CDR1 MNHEY and CDR2 SVGAGI. The CDR3 has 15 residues. DNA of the CDR3: TGTGCCAGCAGCCAAGGACAGGGGGCTAATCAGCCCCAGCATTTT. This translates into CASSQGQGANQPQHF.

V usage is TRBV5-4 and J usage is TRBJ1-2, with 9 bases fitting TRBD1. Germline V gene data show CDR1 as SGHNT and CDR2 as YYREEE (reference sequence). Trimming took 3 bases from V and 4 from J; bases not matched to a gene: 10. The CDR3 loop spans 16 amino acids. The CDR3 DNA reads TGTGCCAGCAGCTCGGATCCGGGACAGGGTATCTATGGCTACACCTTC. Protein product: CASSSDPGQGIYGYTF.

This chain uses TRBV19 with TRBJ1-6; the D is unclear. The germline V gene encodes CDR1 LNHDA and CDR2 SQIVND (reference sequence). V was cut by 7 bases and J by 7 bases, with 14 bases left in between. The CDR3 extends over 14 amino acids. CDR3 region: CASTSYPSNSPLHF. CDR3 in DNA: TGTGCCAGTACCTCCTATCCCTCGAATTCACCCCTCCACTTT.

V gene TRBV2 combines with J gene TRBJ2-1; the D is unclear. V was pared by 3 bases and J by 2 bases, with 11 bases between. This CDR3 has 15 amino acids. The germline CDR1 and CDR2 sequences are SNHLY and FYNNEI. The CDR3 DNA is TGTGCCAGCAGTGAGGAGAGTACCCCCTACAATGAGCAGTTCTTC. Its protein is CASSEESTPYNEQFF.

This chain links TRBV7-9 with TRBJ2-3, with 13 bases matching TRBD2. This CDR3 region has 16 residues. Losses at the gene ends were 1 base for V and 6 bases for J; bases not matched to a gene: 4. Per germline, CDR1 SEHNR and CDR2 FQNEAQ (reference sequence). The CDR3 spells CASSLGTSGSRDTQYF. The CDR3 DNA sequence: TGTGCCAGCAGCTTAGGGACTAGCGGGAGTCGGGATACGCAGTATTTT.

This clone is a singleton in its sample. V is TRBV5-5 and J is TRBJ1-1; TRBD1 matches at 9 bases. CDR3 length equals 15 residues. Per the germline V gene, CDR1 is SGHKS and CDR2 is YYEKEE (reference sequence). V trimming: 0 bases; J trimming: 6 bases; junction bases outside the gene matches: 6. The CDR3 bases are TGTGCCAGCAGCTTGGACAGGGGGCGATTTGCTGAAGCTTTCTTT. Amino acids: CASSLDRGRFAEAFF.

The J gene is TRBJ2-7, the V gene TRBV5-1, with TRBD1 identical over 9 bases. The CDR3 covers 14 residues. CDR1 and CDR2 from the germline V gene are SGHRS and YFSETQ. With 5 bases clipped from V and 4 bases from J, the junction kept 7 bases outside the gene matches. The CDR3 here is CASSDGTGNYEQYF. Here the CDR3 DNA reads TGCGCCAGCAGTGATGGGACAGGGAATTACGAGCAGTACTTC.

The chain links TRBV9 to TRBJ2-2, with 10 bases matching TRBD2. The V gene end was trimmed by 5 bases and the J gene end by 7 bases; junction bases not matched to a gene: 5. Germline lookup yields CDR1 SGDLS and CDR2 YYNGEE. The CDR3 is made up of 14 amino acids. The CDR3 here is CASSSGGTDGELFF. The CDR3 DNA is TGTGCCAGCAGTAGCGGGGGGACCGACGGGGAGCTGTTTTTT.

The rearrangement links TRBV19 to TRBJ2-3, with D possibly matching TRBD1 (6 bases). V lost 6 bases and J lost 12, with 13 bases in between. The CDR3 is 11 amino acids. Per germline, CDR1 LNHDA and CDR2 SQIVND (reference sequence). The CDR3, as DNA: TGTGCCAGTAGAACAGGGATTACACAGTATTTT. It yields the protein CASRTGITQYF. The full variable domain, in which reference TRBV19 and TRBJ2-3 provide the parts outside the CDR3, is DGGITQSPKYLFRKEGQNVTLSCEQNLNHDAMYWYRQDPGQGLRLIYYSQIVNDFQKGDIAEGYSVSREKKESFPLTVTSAQKNPTAFYLCASRTGITQYFGPGTRLTVL.

The chain couples TRBV19 to TRBJ2-7, with 10 bases aligning to TRBD2. CDR1 is LNHDA and CDR2 is SQIVND in the germline V gene (reference sequence). J gave up 0 bases and V 7 bases, and 15 bases lay outside the gene matches. This CDR3 contains 18 residues. The CDR3 is CASTHGGLAGAASYEQYF. The CDR3 DNA follows: TGTGCCAGTACCCATGGTGGGCTAGCGGGGGCCGCCTCCTACGAGCAGTACTTC. The entire variable domain, with the rest obtained from reference TRBV19 and TRBJ2-7, is as follows: DGGITQSPKYLFRKEGQNVTLSCEQNLNHDAMYWYRQDPGQGLRLIYYSQIVNDFQKGDIAEGYSVSREKKESFPLTVTSAQKNPTAFYLCASTHGGLAGAASYEQYFGPGTRLTVT.

This clone occurred a few times. Here the CDR3 DNA reads TGTGCCAGCAGTGAAAGGCTAGCGGGACAATACGAGCAGTACTTC. It translates to CASSERLAGQYEQYF. The chain combines TRBV6-1 with TRBJ2-7; 9 nucleotides line up with TRBD2. The CDR3 consists of 15 residues. J gave up 4 bases and V 2 bases, and 6 bases lay outside the gene matches. Germline V gene data show CDR1 as MNHNS and CDR2 as SASEGT.

Remarks on this clone: At one end the junction does not follow the germline gene, possibly because of a read error. This chain joins TRBV5-8 and TRBJ1-1, with 10 bases matching TRBD1. There are 15 residues in the CDR3. Germline CDR1 reads SGHTS; CDR2 reads YDEGEE. The CDR3 reads CVSSPRDRGRIEAFF. CDR3 in DNA: TGTGTCAGCAGCCCGAGAGACAGGGGGCGGATTGAAGCTTTCTTT.

The chain couples TRBV5-4 to TRBJ1-5; D remains unclear. Trimming removed 0 bases from V and 4 bases from J, with 8 bases in between. CDR1 and CDR2 from the germline V gene are SGHNT and YYREEE (reference sequence). CDR3 length: 14 residues. CDR3 loop: CASSLAGENQPQHF. DNA for the CDR3: TGTGCCAGCAGCTTGGCCGGGGAGAATCAGCCCCAGCATTTT.

The chain links TRBV19 to TRBJ1-2, with a tentative D call TRBD1 (5 bases). Germline CDR1 reads LNHDA; CDR2 reads SQIVND (reference sequence). The CDR3 covers 16 residues. Trimming took off 4 bases at V and 2 bases at J, with 17 bases between the two ends. The CDR3 here is CASSTHSGEINYGYTF. CDR3 DNA: TGTGCCAGTAGTACCCACTCGGGGGAAATCAACTATGGCTACACCTTC.

V usage is TRBV24-1 and J usage is TRBJ1-5; D not certain. Germline loops: CDR1 KGHDR, CDR2 SFDVKD. V dropped 5 bases and J dropped 3 bases, with 4 bases sitting between them. This CDR3 has 12 amino acids. As DNA, the CDR3 is TGTGCCACCAGTGCGGTCAATCAGCCCCAGCATTTT. Its translation is CATSAVNQPQHF.

This chain joins TRBV4-1 and TRBJ1-5; 7 positions agree with TRBD1. This CDR3 region has 14 residues. The V and J ends lost 2 bases and 6 bases, in that order; junction bases with no gene match: 4. Germline V CDR1 and CDR2: MGHRA, YSYEKL. The CDR3 sequence is CASSQTGVAQPQHF. The CDR3 nucleotides are TGCGCCAGCAGCCAAACAGGGGTGGCTCAGCCCCAGCATTTT.

The rearrangement uses TRBV4-2 and TRBJ2-1; D not resolved. Trimming took off 4 bases at V and 0 bases at J, with 10 bases between the two ends. The CDR3 is 15 amino acids. Germline lookup yields CDR1 LGHNA and CDR2 YNFKEQ. CDR3 residues: CASSLEESSYNEQFF. The CDR3 nucleotides are TGTGCCAGCAGCCTCGAGGAGAGCTCCTACAATGAGCAGTTCTTC.

The chain recombines TRBV6-6 with TRBJ2-7, with 7 bases that match TRBD2. Germline values: CDR1 MNHNY, CDR2 SVGAGI (reference sequence). The V and J ends lost 7 bases and 4 bases, in that order; junction bases with no gene match: 16. This CDR3 comprises 16 residues. The CDR3 loop reads CASTTLGGGPGYEQYF. The CDR3 DNA follows: TGTGCCAGCACTACACTCGGCGGGGGACCCGGATACGAGCAGTACTTC.

The V and J genes are TRBV7-2 and TRBJ2-3, with 15 positions matching TRBD2. CDR1 SGHTA and CDR2 FQGNSA come from the germline V gene. V was clipped by 5 bases and J by 6 bases; unmatched bases: 12. This CDR3 has 18 amino acids. DNA for the CDR3: TGTGCCAGCAGCATCCCTGGACTAGCGGGGGGGCCGGGGGATACGCAGTATTTT. Its protein is CASSIPGLAGGPGDTQYF.

This clone was seen only a few times. This rearrangement joins TRBV27 to TRBJ2-2; 11 nucleotides agree with TRBD2. The CDR3 sequence is 17 residues long. V was pared by 5 bases and J by 3 bases, with 8 bases of the junction left unmatched. Per germline, CDR1 MNHEY and CDR2 SMNVEV (reference sequence). The chain's CDR3 is CASSTLAGGPYTGELFF. The CDR3 nucleotides read TGTGCCAGCAGTACCTTAGCGGGAGGGCCTTACACCGGGGAGCTGTTTTTT.

Concerning this clone: The sample contains more than one DNA sequence encoding this CDR3. The chain uses TRBV20-1 and TRBJ1-2, with 7 bases lining up with TRBD1. There are 11 residues in the CDR3. Trimming at V came to 3 bases and at J to 6 bases, leaving 1 base not matched to a gene. Germline V gives CDR1 DFQATT, CDR2 SNEGSKA (reference sequence). The CDR3 bases are TGCAGTGCTAGCACAGGGGATGGCTACACCTTC. Encoded protein: CSASTGDGYTF.